This T cell receptor (beta chain) was sequenced in a study of T cells expressing NK-cell markers. Study-wide background: Repertoire data for TCR beta were derived from sorted T cells (CD3+CD56+NKG2C+, CD3+CD56+NKG2C- and CD3+CD56-NKG2C+). General study points: Dominant NKG2C+ clonotypes made up roughly 1.0-8% of CD8+ T cells in roughly 6 donors.

For this clonotype: Its specificity is unknown.

CDR1 DFQATT and CDR2 SNEGSKA come from the germline V gene (reference sequence). The CDR3 is 16 residues long. After re-calling the 5' RACE reads, TCRdb lists one entry per CDR3 protein, DNA absent. Recorded for this sample: about 460,000 distinct CDR3 sequences. The chain links TRBV20-1 to TRBJ2-1; checking the TCRdb D call of TRBD2 is not possible without DNA. The specimen was blood T cells: a sorted CD56 or NKG2C T cell subset, CD4+ or CD8+ T cells, or bulk PBMC T cells (not recorded which). The receptor comes from a woman aged 45-65 years in good health. CDR3 sequence: CSASGREGDSYNEQFF.